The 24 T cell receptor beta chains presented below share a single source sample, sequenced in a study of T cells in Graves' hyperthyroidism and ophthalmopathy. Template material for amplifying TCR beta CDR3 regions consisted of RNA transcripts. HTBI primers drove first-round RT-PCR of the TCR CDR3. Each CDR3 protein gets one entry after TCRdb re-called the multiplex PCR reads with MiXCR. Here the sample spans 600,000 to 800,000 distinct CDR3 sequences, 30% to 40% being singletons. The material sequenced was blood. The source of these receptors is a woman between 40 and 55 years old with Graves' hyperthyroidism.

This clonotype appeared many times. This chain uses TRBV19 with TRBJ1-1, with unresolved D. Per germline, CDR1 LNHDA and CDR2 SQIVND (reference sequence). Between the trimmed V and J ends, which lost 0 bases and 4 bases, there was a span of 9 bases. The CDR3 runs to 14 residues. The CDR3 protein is CASSIDLSSTEAFF. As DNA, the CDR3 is TGTGCCAGTAGTATAGATCTCTCTAGCACTGAAGCTTTCTTT.

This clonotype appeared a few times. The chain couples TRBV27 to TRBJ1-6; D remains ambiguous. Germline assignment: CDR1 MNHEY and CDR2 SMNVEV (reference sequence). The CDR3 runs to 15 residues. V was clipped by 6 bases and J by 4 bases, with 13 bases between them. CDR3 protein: CASSPAGVYNSPLHF. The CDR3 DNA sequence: TGTGCCAGCAGCCCCGCAGGTGTTTATAATTCACCCCTCCACTTT.

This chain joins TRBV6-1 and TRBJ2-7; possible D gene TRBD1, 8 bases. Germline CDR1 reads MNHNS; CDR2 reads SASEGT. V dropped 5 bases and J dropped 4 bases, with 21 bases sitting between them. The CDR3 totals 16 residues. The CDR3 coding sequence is TGTGCCAGCAGTTACGCGGGGGCGACAGGGGTTTACGAGCAGTACTTC. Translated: CASSYAGATGVYEQYF.

In DNA, the CDR3 is TGTGCCAGCGGGGTGGCCTTCGAGACCCAGTACTTC. Its translation: CASGVAFETQYF. The genes are TRBV9 and TRBJ2-5, with D unresolved. This CDR3 comprises 12 residues. The ends were cut back, 7 bases at V and 5 bases at J, with 12 bases in the middle. In germline, CDR1 is SGDLS, CDR2 YYNGEE.

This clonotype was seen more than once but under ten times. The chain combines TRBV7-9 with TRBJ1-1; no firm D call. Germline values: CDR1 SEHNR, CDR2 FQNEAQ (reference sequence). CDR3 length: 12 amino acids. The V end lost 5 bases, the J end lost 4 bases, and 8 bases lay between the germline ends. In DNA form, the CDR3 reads TGTGCCAGCAGCCTACCCGTCACTGAAGCTTTCTTT. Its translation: CASSLPVTEAFF.

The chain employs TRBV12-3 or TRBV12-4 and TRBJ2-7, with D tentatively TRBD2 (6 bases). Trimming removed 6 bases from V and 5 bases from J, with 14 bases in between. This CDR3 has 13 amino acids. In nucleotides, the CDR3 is TGTGCCAGCAGCCCGGGACCGGGGGACGAGCAGTACTTC. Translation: CASSPGPGDEQYF.

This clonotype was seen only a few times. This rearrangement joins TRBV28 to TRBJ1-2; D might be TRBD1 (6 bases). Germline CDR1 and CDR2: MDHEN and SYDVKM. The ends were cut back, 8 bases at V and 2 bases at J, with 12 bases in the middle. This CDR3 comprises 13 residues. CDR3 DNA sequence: TGTGCCAGCCGGACAGCACTAAACTATGGCTACACCTTC. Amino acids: CASRTALNYGYTF.

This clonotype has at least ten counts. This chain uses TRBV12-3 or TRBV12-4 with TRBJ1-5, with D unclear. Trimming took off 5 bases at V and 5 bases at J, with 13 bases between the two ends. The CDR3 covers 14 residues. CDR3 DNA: TGTGCCAGCAGTGTTATAGGGCCAGATCAGCCCCAGCATTTT. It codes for CASSVIGPDQPQHF.

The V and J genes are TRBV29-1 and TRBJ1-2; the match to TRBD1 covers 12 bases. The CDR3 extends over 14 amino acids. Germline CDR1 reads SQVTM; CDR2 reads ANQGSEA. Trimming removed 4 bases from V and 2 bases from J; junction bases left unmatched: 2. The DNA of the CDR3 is TGCAGCGTTGTTGGGACAGGGGGCAACTATGGCTACACCTTC. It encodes CSVVGTGGNYGYTF.

CDR3 in amino acids: CASSEGPGFGANVLTF. CDR3 nucleotides: TGCGCCAGCAGTGAGGGGCCGGGATTCGGGGCCAACGTCCTGACTTTC. V is TRBV10-2 and J is TRBJ2-6; a weak D match, TRBD2 (5 bases). The CDR3 sequence is 16 residues long. Germline V gene data show CDR1 as WSHSY and CDR2 as SAAADI. V was cut by 2 bases and J by 4 bases, with 12 bases left in between.

In nucleotides, the CDR3 is TGTGCCACCAGCACCAGTGACGGCTACTCCTACGAGCAGTACTTC. It specifies CATSTSDGYSYEQYF. The chain couples TRBV15 to TRBJ2-7; D is ambiguous. Germline CDR1 reads LNHNV; CDR2 reads YYDKDF (reference sequence). The length of the CDR3 is 15 residues. With 4 bases removed from V and 0 bases from J, the gap between germline ends came to 13 bases.

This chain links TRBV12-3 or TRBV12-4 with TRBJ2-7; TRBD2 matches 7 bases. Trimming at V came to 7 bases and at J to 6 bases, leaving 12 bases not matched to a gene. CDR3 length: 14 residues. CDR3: CASKSNAGVGEQYF. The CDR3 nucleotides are TGTGCCAGCAAAAGCAATGCGGGGGTAGGCGAGCAGTACTTC.

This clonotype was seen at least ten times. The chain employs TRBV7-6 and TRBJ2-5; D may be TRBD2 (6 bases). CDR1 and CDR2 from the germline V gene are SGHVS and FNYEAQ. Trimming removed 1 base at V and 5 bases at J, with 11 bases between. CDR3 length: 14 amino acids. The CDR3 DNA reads TGTGCCAGCAGCTTAGGAGGAGGGTGGGAGACCCAGTACTTC. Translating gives CASSLGGGWETQYF.

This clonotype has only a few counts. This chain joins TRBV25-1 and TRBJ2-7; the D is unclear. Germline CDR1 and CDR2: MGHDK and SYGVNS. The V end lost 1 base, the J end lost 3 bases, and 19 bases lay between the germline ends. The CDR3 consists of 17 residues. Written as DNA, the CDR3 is TGTGCCAGCAGTGAATCCCCTCTAGTGGGCGAGAACTACGAGCAGTACTTC. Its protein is CASSESPLVGENYEQYF.

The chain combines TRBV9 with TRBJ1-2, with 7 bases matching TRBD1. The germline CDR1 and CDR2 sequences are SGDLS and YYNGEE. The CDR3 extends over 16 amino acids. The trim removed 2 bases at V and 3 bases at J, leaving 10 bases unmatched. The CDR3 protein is CASSVGPTGSDYGYTF. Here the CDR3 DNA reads TGTGCCAGCAGCGTGGGGCCGACAGGGAGCGACTATGGCTACACCTTC. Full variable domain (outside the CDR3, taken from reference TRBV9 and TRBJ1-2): DSGVTQTPKHLITATGQRVTLRCSPRSGDLSVYWYQQSLDQGLQFLIQYYNGEERAKGNILERFSAQQFPDLHSELNLSSLELGDSALYFCASSVGPTGSDYGYTFGSGTRLTVV.

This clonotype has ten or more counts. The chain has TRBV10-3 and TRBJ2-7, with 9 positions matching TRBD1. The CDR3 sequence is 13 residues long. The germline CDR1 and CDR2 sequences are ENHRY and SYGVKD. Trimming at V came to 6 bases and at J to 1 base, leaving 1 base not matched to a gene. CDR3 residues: CAIRTGGSYEQYF. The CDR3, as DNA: TGTGCCATCAGGACAGGGGGGTCCTACGAGCAGTACTTC.

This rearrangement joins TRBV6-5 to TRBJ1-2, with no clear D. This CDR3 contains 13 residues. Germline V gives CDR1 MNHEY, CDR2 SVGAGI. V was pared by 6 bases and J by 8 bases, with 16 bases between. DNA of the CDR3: TGTGCCAGCAGCAACGGGCGGTTGGGAGGCTACACCTTC. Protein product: CASSNGRLGGYTF.

As DNA, the CDR3 is TGTGCCAGCAGGCAAACAGGGGCCCAAGAGACCCAGTACTTC. As protein: CASRQTGAQETQYF. The chain has TRBV7-2 and TRBJ2-5, with TRBD1 matching over 7 bases. After removal of 6 bases from V and 1 base from J, the junction contained 5 bases not matched to a gene. CDR1 SGHTA and CDR2 FQGNSA come from the germline V gene. This CDR3 contains 14 residues.

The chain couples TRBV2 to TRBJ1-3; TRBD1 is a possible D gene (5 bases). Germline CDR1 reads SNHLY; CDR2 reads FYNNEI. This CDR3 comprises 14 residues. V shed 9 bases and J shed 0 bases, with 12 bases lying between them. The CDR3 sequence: CASREGTSGNTIYF. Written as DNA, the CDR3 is TGTGCCAGTCGGGAGGGGACCTCTGGAAACACCATATATTTT.

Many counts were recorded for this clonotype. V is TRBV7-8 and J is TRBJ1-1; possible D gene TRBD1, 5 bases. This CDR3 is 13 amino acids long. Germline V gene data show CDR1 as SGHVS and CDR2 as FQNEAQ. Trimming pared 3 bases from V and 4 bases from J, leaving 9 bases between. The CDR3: CASSLTEGTEAFF. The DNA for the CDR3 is TGTGCCAGCAGCTTGACAGAAGGCACTGAAGCTTTCTTT.

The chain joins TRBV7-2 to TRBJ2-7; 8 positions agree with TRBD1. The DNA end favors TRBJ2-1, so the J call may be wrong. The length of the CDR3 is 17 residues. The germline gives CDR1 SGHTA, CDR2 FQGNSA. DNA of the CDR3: TGTGCCAGCAGCTTATACCTAGGACAGGGACCCTACAATGAGCAGTTCTTC. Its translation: CASSLYLGQGPYNEQFF.

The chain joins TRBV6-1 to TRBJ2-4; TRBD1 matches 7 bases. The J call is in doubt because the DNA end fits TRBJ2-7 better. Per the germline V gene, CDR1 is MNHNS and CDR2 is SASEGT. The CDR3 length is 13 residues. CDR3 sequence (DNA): TGTGCCAGCAGACCGACAGGGAAAAACGAGCAGTACTTC. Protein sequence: CASRPTGKNEQYF.

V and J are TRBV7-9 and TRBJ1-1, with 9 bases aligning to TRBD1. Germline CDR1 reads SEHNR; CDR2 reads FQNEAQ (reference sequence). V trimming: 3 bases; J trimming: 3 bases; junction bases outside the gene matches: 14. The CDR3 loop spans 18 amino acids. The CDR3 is CASSFTWGQGRGDTEAFF. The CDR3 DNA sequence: TGTGCCAGCAGCTTTACCTGGGGACAGGGCAGGGGGGACACTGAAGCTTTCTTT.

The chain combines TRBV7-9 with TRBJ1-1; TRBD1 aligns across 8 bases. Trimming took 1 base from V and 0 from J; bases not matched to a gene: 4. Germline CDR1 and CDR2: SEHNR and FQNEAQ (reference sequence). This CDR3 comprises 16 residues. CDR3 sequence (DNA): TGTGCCAGCAGCTTAGGCCCAGGGGGCCTGAACACTGAAGCTTTCTTT. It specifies CASSLGPGGLNTEAFF.